The clone carrying this TCR beta chain was recorded once. This specimen belongs to a study of blood T cell repertoires in COVID-19. Trimming cost V 6 bases and J 0 bases, with 11 bases left between them. Germline CDR1 is MNHEY and CDR2 is SMNVEV (reference sequence). The CDR3 is made up of 14 amino acids. Clones were read by immunoSEQ multiplex PCR, and TCRdb kept only the in-frame ones, dropping some. This sample carries just over 300,000 clones, over 80% of them seen once, and the ten largest clones take around 9%. Sequencing was carried out using PBMCs or T cells enriched from blood (not recorded which). The V gene is TRBV27, the J gene TRBJ1-1; perhaps TRBD1 as D (5 bases). The sequence derives from a young woman who had recovered from COVID-19. CDR3 coding DNA: TGTGCCAGCAGAGGGGTCATGATGAACACTGAAGCTTTCTTT. This encodes CASRGVMMNTEAFF.